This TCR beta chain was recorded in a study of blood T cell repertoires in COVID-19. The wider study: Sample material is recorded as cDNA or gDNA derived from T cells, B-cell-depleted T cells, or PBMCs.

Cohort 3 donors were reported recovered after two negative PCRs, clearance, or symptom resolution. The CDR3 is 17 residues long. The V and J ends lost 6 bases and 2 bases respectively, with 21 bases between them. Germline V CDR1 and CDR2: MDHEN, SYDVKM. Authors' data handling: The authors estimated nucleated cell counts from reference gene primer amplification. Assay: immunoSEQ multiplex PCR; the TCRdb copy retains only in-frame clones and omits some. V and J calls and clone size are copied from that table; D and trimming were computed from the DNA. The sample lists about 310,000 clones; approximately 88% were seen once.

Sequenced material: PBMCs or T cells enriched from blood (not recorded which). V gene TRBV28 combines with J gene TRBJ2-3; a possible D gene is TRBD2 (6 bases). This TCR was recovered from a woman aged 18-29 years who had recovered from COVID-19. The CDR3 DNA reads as TGTGCCAGCAGACCGTCCGGTGGGGACTTATACACAGATACGCAGTATTTT. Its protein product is CASRPSGGDLYTDTQYF.